This T cell receptor (beta chain) derives from a study of early stage breast cancer tumors (dated by TCRdb to about 2017). A note on the overall study: Of the roughly 16 invasive breast tumors, roughly eleven were found to be estrogen receptor-positive, progesterone receptor-positive and HER2-negative. Eight of the 12 ER+/PR+/HER2- tumors were invasive ductal carcinomas, while the other four were invasive lobular carcinomas. On average, each sample got around 10-fold read coverage. A total of 2.5 million to 3 million templates, representing some 1 million unique clonotypes, were detected across all samples.

Two independent genomic DNA replicates were amplified for each sample, with approximately 0.5 ug used for blood and roughly 1.5 ug for tumor or normal breast. TCRB sequencing of genomic DNA was carried out with the ImmunoSeq Intro kit according to the manufacturer's instructions. The multiplex PCR ran for 30 to 35 cycles using proprietary primers and spike-in control sequences for absolute quantification. An 87-bp fragment spanning the CDR3 and flanking V and J genes was sequenced with single-end 150-bp reads. Each lane of an Illumina MiSeq running version 3.0 chemistry carried seven multiplexed samples, with two replicates apiece. Under the source paper's analysis protocol: Raw data were processed by the vendor's proprietary pipeline, with both replicates merged into one result per sample. Productive rearrangements sharing the V-gene family, CDR3 amino acid sequence and J-gene segment were defined as clonotypes. Clonality was calculated as 1 minus the normalized Shannon entropy (Pielou evenness) of TCRB abundances. T cell density was estimated by dividing total templates by the number of input cells inferred from the DNA input amount. Recon was used with default parameters to estimate total repertoire diversity and clonality. Tumor-enriched clonotypes were defined as having over 0.1% abundance in tumor and at least 32-fold higher abundance than in normal breast. The table comes from immuneACCESS by way of TCRdb, which keeps in-frame sequences with V and J called. Part of the clones is missing from these tables; in studies checked, under half for an unresolved V gene and the rest for unknown reasons. D and trimming were read from the DNA, whereas the V and J calls and clone size are those reported in that table. The sample table holds some 14,000 clones, of which roughly three quarters were seen once. The leading ten clones occupy 6% to 9.5% of the sample.

Taken from about 2-4 cm away from the tumor, the adjacent normal breast tissue was rinsed with PBS and kept in prechilled RNAlater. Because normal breast tissue has high lipid content and low cell density, about 100-340 mg of normal breast tissue was often needed to obtain enough DNA. The study profiled bulk TCR beta-chain repertoires in matched peripheral blood, tumor and adjacent normal breast tissue taken from roughly 17 patients with early-stage breast cancer. Genomic DNA was extracted with the Qiagen AllPrep DNA/RNA Mini kit. On this clone: Which antigen it targets is not known. No much larger clone is present one base from it, and per-base qualities are unavailable.

What the study reported, not specific to this receptor: Greater similarity was observed between blood and normal breast repertoires than between blood and tumor repertoires, and tumor was distinguished from normal in about 85% of the 16 patients when each tissue was compared with blood. Because the cohort was small, a breakdown by tumor subtype could not be done. Enriched TCRB sequences shared across patients were mostly commonly generated sequences, unlikely to play an important role in the tumor microenvironment. Compared with adjacent normal breast tissue, tumors had around 2.5-fold higher T cell density and higher clonality. Chain pairing and functional markers such as CD4, CD8 and FOXP3 were missed by bulk genomic DNA sequencing of unsorted cells.

The germline V gene (reference sequence) specifies LNHDA as CDR1 and SQIVND as CDR2. The CDR3 has 14 amino acids, counting the end cysteine and phenylalanine. Kept here is only the CDR3 DNA, which spans 42 bases and is read in frame from base 1. The junction shows trimming of 4 bases on V and 9 bases on J, and the gene matches do not reach 9 bases of it. The source of this sequence is a person aged 50-59 years with breast cancer. The sequence is built from TRBV19 and TRBJ2-1; 7 bases in the junction line up with TRBD2. Input material: normal breast tissue next to the tumor. In nucleotides, the sequence is TGTGCCAGTAGTAGGGGACGGTGGGGGGGTGAGCAGTTCTTC. It translates as CASSRGRWGGEQFF.